The 24 T cell receptor beta chains below all came from one sample that was sequenced in a study of cytomegalovirus exposure and HLA in healthy donors. Primers: 60 Vbeta forward and 13 Jbeta reverse. The assay was immunoSEQ multiplex PCR, and TCRdb's table has in-frame clones only and misses some. Seen here are under 200,000 clones, 76% observed once, and the top ten hold about 0.69%. The material sequenced was PBMCs. The receptors shown here come from a female donor in good health and CMV-seronegative.

V is TRBV9 and J is TRBJ2-7; 10 nucleotides match TRBD1. Trimming at V came to 0 bases and at J to 5 bases, leaving 11 bases not matched to a gene. The CDR3 covers 17 residues. Germline CDR1 and CDR2: SGDLS and YYNGEE. CDR3: CASSVGSGQGRRNEQYF. The CDR3, as DNA: TGTGCCAGCAGCGTAGGTTCGGGACAGGGGAGGAGGAACGAGCAGTACTTC.

The chain recombines TRBV4-2 with TRBJ2-5; 7 nucleotides line up with TRBD1. The CDR3 runs to 14 residues. With V trimmed by 0 bases and J by 3 bases, 1 base remained unmatched. From germline, CDR1 is LGHNA and CDR2 YNFKEQ. CDR3 in amino acids: CASSQDRGKETQYF. CDR3 sequence (DNA): TGTGCCAGCAGCCAAGACAGGGGGAAAGAGACCCAGTACTTC.

The J gene is TRBJ2-3, the V gene TRBV4-2; D possibly corresponds to TRBD2 (5 bases). Trimming shortened V by 4 bases and J by 2 bases, and 10 bases separated the two germline ends. The CDR3 totals 14 residues. Per the germline V gene, CDR1 is LGHNA and CDR2 is YNFKEQ. The CDR3 spells CASSPTGNTDTQYF. DNA for the CDR3: TGTGCCAGCAGCCCGACGGGAAACACAGATACGCAGTATTTT.

This chain links TRBV18 with TRBJ2-7, with TRBD1 as a possible D gene (6 bases). The CDR3 sequence is 14 residues long. Germline CDR1 and CDR2: KGHSH and LQKENI. V shed 4 bases and J shed 3 bases, with 13 bases lying between them. Here the CDR3 reads CASSLPGQYYEQYF. The CDR3 DNA reads TGTGCCAGCTCACTACCGGGACAATACTACGAGCAGTACTTC.

The genes are TRBV27 and TRBJ2-7, with TRBD2 identical over 13 bases. The V segment lost 4 bases and the J segment 2 bases; nucleotides outside the gene matches: 2. The CDR3 is made up of 15 amino acids. The germline V gene has CDR1 MNHEY and CDR2 SMNVEV (reference sequence). The CDR3 region is CASSWTSGGPYEQYF. The DNA of the CDR3 is TGTGCCAGCAGTTGGACTAGCGGGGGCCCCTACGAGCAGTACTTC.

A remark on this clone: This CDR3 is also generated by other DNA sequences in the sample. The chain is built from TRBV6-5 and TRBJ1-2; tentatively, D is TRBD1 (6 bases). Trimming cost V 0 bases and J 8 bases, with 13 bases left between them. CDR3 length: 14 residues. Germline V CDR1 and CDR2: MNHEY, SVGAGI. CDR3 in amino acids: CASSYSGGAGGYTF. DNA of the CDR3: TGTGCCAGCAGTTACTCGGGGGGGGCGGGGGGCTACACCTTC.

V and J are TRBV7-9 and TRBJ2-1, with 7 bases lining up with TRBD2. This CDR3 has 16 amino acids. The germline V gene has CDR1 SEHNR and CDR2 FQNEAQ (reference sequence). J was trimmed by 5 bases and V by 6 bases; bases with no gene match: 13. DNA for the CDR3: TGTGCCAGCAGGCCTTCCCCGCGGGGGTCTAACAATGAGCAGTTCTTC. It specifies CASRPSPRGSNNEQFF.

The chain uses TRBV10-2 and TRBJ2-7; possible D gene TRBD2, 6 bases. The CDR3 length is 15 residues. Germline lookup yields CDR1 WSHSY and CDR2 SAAADI. Trimming removed 0 bases at V and 4 bases at J, with 13 bases between. CDR3 residues: CASSESGSRGYEQYF. The CDR3, as DNA: TGCGCCAGCAGTGAGTCGGGGTCTCGGGGGTACGAGCAGTACTTC.

The J gene is TRBJ2-3, the V gene TRBV7-2; 8 bases are shared with TRBD2. CDR1 is SGHTA and CDR2 is FQGNSA in the germline V gene. The V gene end was trimmed by 4 bases and the J gene end by 5 bases; junction bases not matched to a gene: 5. This CDR3 is 14 amino acids long. CDR3 coding DNA: TGTGCCAGCAGCTCGGGACTAGTCAAAGATACGCAGTATTTT. This sequence encodes CASSSGLVKDTQYF.

J is TRBJ2-1 and V is TRBV5-4; the match to TRBD2 covers 8 bases. V trimming: 9 bases; J trimming: 8 bases; junction bases outside the gene matches: 13. The CDR3 consists of 14 residues. Germline V gene data show CDR1 as SGHNT and CDR2 as YYREEE (reference sequence). Here the CDR3 reads CATARSGGRDEQFF. The CDR3 region has the DNA TGTGCCACTGCGCGGAGCGGGGGACGGGATGAGCAGTTCTTC.

This clone came up once. V gene TRBV29-1 combines with J gene TRBJ2-3; D not certain. V was clipped by 7 bases and J by 4 bases, with 21 bases between them. Germline V gene sequence: CDR1 SQVTM, CDR2 ANQGSEA. The CDR3 runs 15 residues. The CDR3, as DNA: TGCAGCGCAACTTTCACCTATAGTAGATCAGATACGCAGTATTTT. Translated, it gives CSATFTYSRSDTQYF.

The rearrangement uses TRBV4-1 and TRBJ2-1, with 8 bases that match TRBD1. The CDR3 loop spans 13 amino acids. Germline CDR1 is MGHRA and CDR2 is YSYEKL. The V gene end was trimmed by 0 bases and the J gene end by 16 bases; junction bases not matched to a gene: 8. In nucleotides, the CDR3 is TGCGCCAGCAGCCAAGAATTACAGGACAGGGAATTCTTC. Translating gives CASSQELQDREFF.

The chain joins TRBV7-9 to TRBJ1-2; 7 bases line up with TRBD1. The germline V gene encodes CDR1 SEHNR and CDR2 FQNEAQ (reference sequence). The length of the CDR3 is 13 residues. V lost 6 bases and J lost 4; bases outside the gene matches: 5. CDR3 DNA sequence: TGTGCCAGCAGTCCCGGGACAGCCTATGGCTACACCTTC. Its translation is CASSPGTAYGYTF.

This chain links TRBV27 with TRBJ1-2, with D possibly being TRBD1 (6 bases). This CDR3 comprises 13 residues. Trimming pared 3 bases from V and 6 bases from J, leaving 11 bases between. The germline gives CDR1 MNHEY, CDR2 SMNVEV (reference sequence). CDR3 protein: CASSFRGGHGYTF. The CDR3 region has the DNA TGTGCCAGCAGTTTTCGGGGGGGCCATGGCTACACCTTC.

The CDR3 is CASSSSDRLGSPLHF. The CDR3 DNA sequence: TGTGCCAGCAGTTCCTCGGACAGATTAGGGTCACCCCTCCACTTT. The chain employs TRBV28 and TRBJ1-6; TRBD1 might be the D (6 bases). Trimming shortened V by 4 bases and J by 10 bases, and 17 bases separated the two germline ends. The CDR3 totals 15 residues. Germline V gene data show CDR1 as MDHEN and CDR2 as SYDVKM.

V usage is TRBV27 and J usage is TRBJ1-2; a weak D match, TRBD1 (5 bases). In germline, CDR1 is MNHEY, CDR2 SMNVEV (reference sequence). The germline V and J ends were trimmed by 1 base and 7 bases, with 13 bases remaining between them. This CDR3 is 14 amino acids long. CDR3 loop: CASSLFGTGFGYTF. The CDR3 DNA reads TGTGCCAGCAGTTTATTCGGAACAGGTTTTGGCTACACCTTC.

The J gene is TRBJ1-1, the V gene TRBV5-4, with a possible D match to TRBD1 (6 bases). The V gene's germline CDR1 is SGHNT and CDR2 YYREEE (reference sequence). Trimming stripped 3 bases from V and 4 bases from J, with 10 bases between. This CDR3 comprises 13 residues. The CDR3 DNA sequence: TGTGCCAGCAGCTCAGGGGAAAGCACTGAAGCTTTCTTT. It codes for CASSSGESTEAFF.

The chain has TRBV10-3 and TRBJ2-3; weak D call: TRBD1 (6 bases). Germline V lookup: CDR1 ENHRY, CDR2 SYGVKD. V was cut by 6 bases and J by 4 bases, with 14 bases left in between. The CDR3 sequence is 14 residues long. For the CDR3, the DNA is TGTGCCATCAGCCGGTCAGGGGATCCAGATACGCAGTATTTT. This translates into CAISRSGDPDTQYF.

V is TRBV6-4 and J is TRBJ1-1; D not certain. The germline gives CDR1 MRHNA, CDR2 SNTAGT. The CDR3 extends over 14 amino acids. V was clipped by 0 bases and J by 4 bases, with 9 bases between them. The CDR3 loop is CASSDSTESTEAFF. The CDR3 DNA reads as TGTGCCAGCAGTGACTCGACTGAGAGCACTGAAGCTTTCTTT.

The chain combines TRBV7-2 with TRBJ2-2; D may be TRBD2 (5 bases). Germline loops: CDR1 SGHTA, CDR2 FQGNSA. Trimming took off 5 bases at V and 8 bases at J, with 15 bases between the two ends. The CDR3 is 14 residues long. The CDR3 bases are TGTGCCAGCAGCGACTACTCAGCAACGGGGGAGCTGTTTTTT. This codes for CASSDYSATGELFF.

The chain recombines TRBV7-9 with TRBJ1-1, with D hard to call. Looked up from germline, CDR1 is SEHNR and CDR2 is FQNEAQ (reference sequence). The CDR3 contains 13 residues. Between the trimmed V and J ends, which lost 6 bases and 2 bases, there was a span of 10 bases. The CDR3 DNA reads TGTGCCAGCAGGAGGTTAGAAAACACTGAAGCTTTCTTT. It encodes CASRRLENTEAFF.

V and J are TRBV5-1 and TRBJ1-1; D not resolved. V was clipped by 1 base and J by 4 bases, with 11 bases between them. This CDR3 is built from 14 residues. Germline CDR1 SGHRS, CDR2 YFSETQ. The CDR3 bases are TGCGCCAGCAGCTTGAACAGAGTCGGCACTGAAGCTTTCTTT. It specifies CASSLNRVGTEAFF.

V usage is TRBV30 and J usage is TRBJ1-4, with 10 bases matching TRBD1. Trimming removed 3 bases from V and 8 bases from J; junction bases left unmatched: 6. The CDR3 is 14 amino acids. The germline V gene encodes CDR1 GTSNPN and CDR2 SVGIG (reference sequence). CDR3 DNA: TGTGCCTGGAGGAGGGGGACAGGGGTCGAAAAACTGTTTTTT. Its translation: CAWRRGTGVEKLFF.

The rearrangement links TRBV19 to TRBJ2-7; TRBD2 matches at 10 bases. The J segment lost 4 bases and the V segment lost 10 bases, leaving 16 bases of the junction unmatched. Germline V gives CDR1 LNHDA, CDR2 SQIVND (reference sequence). The CDR3 is 16 amino acids. Here the CDR3 DNA reads TGTGCCACTACGGCCCCTGGACTAGCGGAGAGATACGAGCAGTACTTC. Amino acid sequence: CATTAPGLAERYEQYF. The full variable domain, completed using reference TRBV19 and TRBJ2-7, is DGGITQSPKYLFRKEGQNVTLSCEQNLNHDAMYWYRQDPGQGLRLIYYSQIVNDFQKGDIAEGYSVSREKKESFPLTVTSAQKNPTAFYLCATTAPGLAERYEQYFGPGTRLTVT.